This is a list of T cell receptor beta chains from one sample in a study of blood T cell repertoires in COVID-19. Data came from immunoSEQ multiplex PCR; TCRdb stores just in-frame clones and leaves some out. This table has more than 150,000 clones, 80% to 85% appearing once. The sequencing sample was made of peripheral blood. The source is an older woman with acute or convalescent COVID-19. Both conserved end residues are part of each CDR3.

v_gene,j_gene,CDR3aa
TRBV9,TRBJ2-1,CASSVGLAGNNEQFF
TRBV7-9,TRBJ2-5,CASSLGLAGGGQETQYF
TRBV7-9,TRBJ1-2,CASSLTTPGYTF
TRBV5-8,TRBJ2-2,CASSFKTIMNTGELFF
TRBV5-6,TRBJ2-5,CASSLLAGDHQETQYF
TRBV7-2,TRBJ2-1,CASRQSAGGFNEQFF
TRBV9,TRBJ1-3,CASSDPGGGPGNTIYF
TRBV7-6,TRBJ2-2,CASSLANTPQSTGELFF
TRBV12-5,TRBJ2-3,CASGSGLGTDTQYF
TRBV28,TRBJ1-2,CASSLLGQVDYGYTF
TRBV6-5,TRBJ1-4,CASGLYGELFF
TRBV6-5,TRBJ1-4,CASSLDRDEKLFF
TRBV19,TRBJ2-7,CASSDRGLRYEQYF
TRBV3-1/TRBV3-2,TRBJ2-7,CASSQGLALPSGGAYEQYF
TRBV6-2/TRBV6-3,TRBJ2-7,CASSLTGYEQYF
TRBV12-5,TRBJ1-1,CASGLETGQGNTEAFF
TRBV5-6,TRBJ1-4,CASSWRTGATNEKLFF
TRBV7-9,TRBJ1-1,CSRGGLNTEAFF
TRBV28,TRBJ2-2,CASSLLAGELFF
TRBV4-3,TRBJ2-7,CASRQGLAGSYEQYF
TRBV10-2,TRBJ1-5,CASSGTGGRQPQHF
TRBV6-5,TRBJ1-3,CASSFYRSSGNTIYF
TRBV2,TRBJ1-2,CASRGQLFNYGYTF
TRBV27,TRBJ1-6,CASSLQGSFNSPLHF
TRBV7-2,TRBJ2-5,CASSPTRETQYF
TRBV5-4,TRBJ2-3,CASSLEVFKQGTDTQYF
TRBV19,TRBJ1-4,CASSVEGAPQFPPEKLFF
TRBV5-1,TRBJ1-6,CASSVGQANNSPLHF
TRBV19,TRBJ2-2,CASSTQETIPTGELFF
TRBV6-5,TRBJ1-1,CASSLQGLNTEAFF
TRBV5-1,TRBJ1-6,CASSRESFDSPLHF
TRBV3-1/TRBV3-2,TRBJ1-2,CASSGSYWTVDYGYTF
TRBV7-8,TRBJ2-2,CASSYGQGKGSGELFF
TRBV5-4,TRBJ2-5,CASSLSQETQYF
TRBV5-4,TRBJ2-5,CASSLRLDPETQYF
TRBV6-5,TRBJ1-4,CASSLDSSTNEKLFF